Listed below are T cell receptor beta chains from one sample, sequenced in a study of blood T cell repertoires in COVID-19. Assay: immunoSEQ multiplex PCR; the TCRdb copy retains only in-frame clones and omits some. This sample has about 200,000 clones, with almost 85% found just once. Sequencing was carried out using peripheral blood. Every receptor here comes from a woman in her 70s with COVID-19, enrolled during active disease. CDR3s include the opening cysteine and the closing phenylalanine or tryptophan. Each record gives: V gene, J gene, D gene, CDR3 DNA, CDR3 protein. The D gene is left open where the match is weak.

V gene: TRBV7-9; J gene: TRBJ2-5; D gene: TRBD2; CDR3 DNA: TGTGCCAGCAGCCCCCTGCTAGCGGGAGATTGGGAGACCCAGTACTTC; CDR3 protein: CASSPLLAGDWETQYF
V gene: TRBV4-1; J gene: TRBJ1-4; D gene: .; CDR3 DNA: TGCGCCAGCAGCCAAGATCCTCCTAATGAAAAACTGTTTTTT; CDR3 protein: CASSQDPPNEKLFF
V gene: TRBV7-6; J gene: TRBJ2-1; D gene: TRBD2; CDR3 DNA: TGTGCCAGCAGCCTACTAGCGGGGCCCTACAATGAGCAGTTCTTC; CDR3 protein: CASSLLAGPYNEQFF
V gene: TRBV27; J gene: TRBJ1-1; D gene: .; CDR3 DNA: TGTGCCAGCAGTTCTACAGTGAACACTGAAGCTTTCTTT; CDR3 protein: CASSSTVNTEAFF
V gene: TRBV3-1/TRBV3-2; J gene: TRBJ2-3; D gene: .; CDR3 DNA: TGTGCCAGCAGCCAAGTAGCAAGCGGAGCTGGCACAGATACGCAGTATTTT; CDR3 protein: CASSQVASGAGTDTQYF
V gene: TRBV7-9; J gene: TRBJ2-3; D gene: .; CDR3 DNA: TGTGCCAGCAGCTTACACTTCCCCCGTGATACGCAGTATTTT; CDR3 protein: CASSLHFPRDTQYF
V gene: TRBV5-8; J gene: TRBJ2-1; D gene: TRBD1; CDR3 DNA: TGTGCCAGCAGCTTGATTACAGGGGCTAAACATTACAATGAGCAGTTCTTC; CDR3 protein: CASSLITGAKHYNEQFF
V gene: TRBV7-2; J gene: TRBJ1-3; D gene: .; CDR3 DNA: TGTGCCAGCAGCCTCACAGTGTCCGGAAACACCATATATTTT; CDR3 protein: CASSLTVSGNTIYF
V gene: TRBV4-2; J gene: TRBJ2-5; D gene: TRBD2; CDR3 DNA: TGTGCCAGCAGCCCTGATGGACTGACTAGCGGGGGGGCCTATGAGACCCAGTACTTC; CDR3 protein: CASSPDGLTSGGAYETQYF
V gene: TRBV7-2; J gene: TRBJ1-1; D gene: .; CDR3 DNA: TGTGCCAGCGGGCAGGGTGCCGGCACTGAAGCTTTCTTT; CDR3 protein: CASGQGAGTEAFF
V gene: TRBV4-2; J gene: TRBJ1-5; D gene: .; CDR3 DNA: TGTGCCAGCAGCCAAGATACGGCAGGGCCCCAGCATTTT; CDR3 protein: CASSQDTAGPQHF
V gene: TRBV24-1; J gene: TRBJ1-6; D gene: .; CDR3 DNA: TGTGCCACCAGACAGGGTCGCAATTCACCCCTCCACTTT; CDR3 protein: CATRQGRNSPLHF
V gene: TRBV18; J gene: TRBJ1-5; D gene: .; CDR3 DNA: TGTGCCAGCTCACCTGATGGCCTGAGGGCCCAGCATTTT; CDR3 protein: CASSPDGLRAQHF
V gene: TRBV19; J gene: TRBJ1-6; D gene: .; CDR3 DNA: TGTGCCAGTAGTATTGGGGGGAATTCACCCCTCCACTTT; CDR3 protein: CASSIGGNSPLHF
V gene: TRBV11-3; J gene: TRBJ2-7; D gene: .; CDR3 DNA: TGTGCCAGCAGCGTTGTAGGGAGCTCCTACGAGCAGTACTTC; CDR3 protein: CASSVVGSSYEQYF